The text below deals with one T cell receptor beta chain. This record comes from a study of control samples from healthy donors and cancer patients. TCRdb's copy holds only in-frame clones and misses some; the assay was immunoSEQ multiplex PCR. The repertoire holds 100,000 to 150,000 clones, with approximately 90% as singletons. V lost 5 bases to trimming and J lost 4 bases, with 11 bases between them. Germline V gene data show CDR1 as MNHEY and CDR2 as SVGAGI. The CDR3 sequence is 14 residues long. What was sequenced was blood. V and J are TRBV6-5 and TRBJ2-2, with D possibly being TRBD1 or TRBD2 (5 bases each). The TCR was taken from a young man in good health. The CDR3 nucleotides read TGTGCCAGCAGTCAGGGACCACTCACCGGGGAGCTGTTTTTT. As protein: CASSQGPLTGELFF.